This record concerns one T cell receptor (beta chain) sequence. These data originate in a study of blood T cell repertoires in COVID-19. Here immunoSEQ multiplex PCR was the method, and the copy in TCRdb shows in-frame clones only, minus some. The profile shows 20,000 or so clones, around nine tenths of them singletons. Germline CDR1 MDHEN, CDR2 SYDVKM. CDR3 length: 17 amino acids. The trim removed 5 bases at V and 7 bases at J, leaving 16 bases unmatched. The clonotype comes from a human donor in a cohort sampled during active COVID-19. Sequencing was carried out using peripheral blood. The genes are TRBV28 and TRBJ2-4; 8 positions match TRBD1. DNA for the CDR3: TGTGCCAGCAGTCGTTCCGGACAGGGAAGGACAAGGAACATTCAGTACTTC. Translated, it gives CASSRSGQGRTRNIQYF.